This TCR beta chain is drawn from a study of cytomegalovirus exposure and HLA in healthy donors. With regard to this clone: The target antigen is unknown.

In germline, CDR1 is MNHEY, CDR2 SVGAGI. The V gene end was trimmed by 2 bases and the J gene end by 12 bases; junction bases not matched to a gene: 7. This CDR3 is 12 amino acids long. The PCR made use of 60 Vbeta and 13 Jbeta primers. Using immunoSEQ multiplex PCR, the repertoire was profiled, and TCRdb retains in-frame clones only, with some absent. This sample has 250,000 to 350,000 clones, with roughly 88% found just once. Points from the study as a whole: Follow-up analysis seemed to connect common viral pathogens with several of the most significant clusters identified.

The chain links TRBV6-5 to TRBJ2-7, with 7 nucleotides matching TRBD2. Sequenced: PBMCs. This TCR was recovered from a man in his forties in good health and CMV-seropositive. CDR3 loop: CASSYPGREWYF. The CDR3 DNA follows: TGTGCCAGCAGTTACCCAGGGCGGGAGTGGTACTTC.